The next 29 T cell receptor beta chains were all read from a single sample in a study of blood T cell repertoires in COVID-19. This table comes from immunoSEQ multiplex PCR, and its TCRdb copy is limited to in-frame clones, with some not included. This table holds approximately 98,000 clones, 65% to 80% found once. Input material: peripheral blood. Receptors were obtained from a woman between 35 and 50 years old with acute or convalescent COVID-19.

V is TRBV7-9 and J is TRBJ2-7, with D possibly being TRBD2 (5 bases). Germline V lookup: CDR1 SEHNR, CDR2 FQNEAQ (reference sequence). The CDR3 totals 12 residues. Trimming removed 10 bases from V and 5 bases from J, with 15 bases in between. The CDR3 loop is CATSSGSNEQYF. In DNA, the CDR3 is TGTGCCACTTCGTCGGGGAGTAACGAGCAGTACTTC.

V is TRBV14 and J is TRBJ1-1; 7 bases are shared with TRBD1. Trimming cost V 6 bases and J 0 bases; bases outside gene matches: 13. The CDR3 contains 17 residues. Germline loops: CDR1 SGHDN, CDR2 FVKESK. The CDR3 DNA is TGTGCCAGCAGAAAGGGGGCGGCCGACCCTATGAACACTGAAGCTTTCTTT. Translation: CASRKGAADPMNTEAFF. Based on the CDR3 plus reference TRBV14 and TRBJ1-1, the full variable domain is EAGVTQFPSHSVIEKGQTVTLRCDPISGHDNLYWYRRVMGKEIKFLLHFVKESKQDESGMPNNRFLAERTGGTYSTLKVQPAELEDSGVYFCASRKGAADPMNTEAFFGQGTRLTVV.

This clone was found once. The chain combines TRBV7-2 with TRBJ2-1; D uncertain. The CDR3 is 13 residues long. Germline-derived CDR1 and CDR2 are SGHTA and FQGNSA. V lost 3 bases and J lost 8, with 11 bases in between. The CDR3 is CASSFRPSDEQFF. The CDR3 DNA is TGTGCCAGCAGCTTTCGACCCAGCGATGAGCAGTTCTTC.

This clone was counted a few times. The chain has TRBV7-9 and TRBJ2-4; a weak D match, TRBD1 (6 bases). The germline V gene encodes CDR1 SEHNR and CDR2 FQNEAQ (reference sequence). The length of the CDR3 is 16 residues. The V end lost 5 bases, the J end lost 0 bases, and 14 bases lay between the germline ends. The CDR3 sequence is CASSTTGQLAKNIQYF. The CDR3 bases are TGTGCCAGCAGCACAACAGGGCAACTAGCCAAAAACATTCAGTACTTC.

The chain links TRBV7-7 to TRBJ2-1; TRBD2 matches 8 bases. CDR1 SSHAT and CDR2 FNYEAQ come from the germline V gene (reference sequence). CDR3 length equals 15 residues. V lost 5 bases to trimming and J lost 8 bases; unmatched junction nucleotides: 11. CDR3 sequence reads: CASSASRGGLDEQFF. For the CDR3, the DNA is TGTGCCAGCAGCGCAAGCCGGGGGGGCCTCGATGAGCAGTTCTTC.

The chain employs TRBV7-3 and TRBJ2-5; perhaps TRBD2 as D (7 bases). Per germline, CDR1 SGHTA and CDR2 FQGTGA. CDR3 length equals 15 residues. V dropped 1 base and J dropped 5 bases, with 14 bases sitting between them. CDR3 coding DNA: TGTGCCAGCAGCTTAAACGTGGGGGGGCTGGAGACCCAGTACTTC. As protein: CASSLNVGGLETQYF.

The chain uses TRBV5-1 and TRBJ2-3; D perhaps matches TRBD2 (6 bases). CDR1 and CDR2 from the germline V gene are SGHRS and YFSETQ. This CDR3 spans 16 amino acids. V dropped 2 bases and J dropped 0 bases, with 13 bases sitting between them. CDR3 in amino acids: CASSLSGVTSTDTQYF. Written as DNA, the CDR3 is TGCGCCAGCAGCTTATCGGGGGTTACTAGCACAGATACGCAGTATTTT.

This clone was seen a single time. The gene calls are TRBV29-1 and TRBJ2-3; weak D call: TRBD2 (6 bases). The CDR3 sequence is 13 residues long. The germline V gene encodes CDR1 SQVTM and CDR2 ANQGSEA. V shed 3 bases and J shed 3 bases, with 10 bases lying between them. CDR3 coding DNA: TGCAGCGTTGAGTTGGCGGGGACAGATACGCAGTATTTT. It is translated as CSVELAGTDTQYF.

V usage is TRBV29-1 and J usage is TRBJ2-7, with 8 positions matching TRBD2. With 4 bases clipped from V and 7 bases from J, the junction kept 9 bases outside the gene matches. The CDR3 covers 13 residues. Germline-derived CDR1 and CDR2 are SQVTM and ANQGSEA. CDR3 protein: CSVVISGAGEQYF. Written as DNA, the CDR3 is TGCAGCGTTGTAATTAGCGGGGCGGGGGAGCAGTACTTC.

The rearrangement uses TRBV3-1 (or the pseudogene TRBV3-2) and TRBJ1-3, with TRBD1 matching over 9 bases. This CDR3 is built from 15 residues. With V trimmed by 4 bases and J by 2 bases, 3 bases remained unmatched. Germline V gene data show CDR1 as LGHDT and CDR2 as YNNKEL (reference sequence). CDR3 coding DNA: TGTGCCAGCAGCCCCCGGGACAGGGCTGGAAACACCATATATTTT. Protein sequence: CASSPRDRAGNTIYF.

This rearrangement joins TRBV24-1 to TRBJ1-1, with 8 bases fitting TRBD1. V shed 6 bases, J shed 3 bases, and the junction held 5 bases outside the gene matches. The CDR3 is 14 amino acids. Looked up from germline, CDR1 is KGHDR and CDR2 is SFDVKD. In nucleotides, the CDR3 is TGTGCCACCAGTAACGGACAGGGCGACACTGAAGCTTTCTTT. It specifies CATSNGQGDTEAFF.

The rearrangement joins TRBV5-4 to TRBJ2-7; no firm D call. Germline CDR1 reads SGHNT; CDR2 reads YYREEE (reference sequence). V was trimmed by 2 bases and J by 7 bases, leaving 13 bases between them. The CDR3 extends over 13 amino acids. CDR3 protein: CASSFNGALEQYF. The CDR3 DNA sequence: TGTGCCAGCAGCTTTAATGGAGCTCTGGAGCAGTACTTC.

The chain joins TRBV7-9 to TRBJ2-1; 12 bases fit TRBD2. The junction had 7 bases not matched to a gene; V was cut back by 1 base and J by 6 bases. From germline, CDR1 is SEHNR and CDR2 FQNEAQ (reference sequence). The CDR3 has 17 residues. The CDR3 bases are TGTGCCAGCAGCTTAGGGGGTGGACTAGCGGGGAGCAATGAGCAGTTCTTC. This translates into CASSLGGGLAGSNEQFF.

The chain's CDR3 is CASRAGTGEVYEQYF. As DNA, the CDR3 is TGCGCCAGCAGAGCCGGGACAGGGGAGGTCTACGAGCAGTACTTC. The V and J genes are TRBV5-1 and TRBJ2-7, with 10 bases matching TRBD1. Germline CDR1 SGHRS, CDR2 YFSETQ. The V gene end was trimmed by 5 bases and the J gene end by 3 bases; junction bases not matched to a gene: 8. The CDR3 has 15 residues.

The chain carries TRBV5-6 and TRBJ2-3; no clear D. Germline loops: CDR1 SGHDT, CDR2 YYEEEE. The CDR3 has 15 residues. V lost 0 bases and J lost 0, with 8 bases in between. CDR3 coding DNA: TGTGCCAGCAGCTTGGGACTCTTGAGCACAGATACGCAGTATTTT. Protein: CASSLGLLSTDTQYF. The entire variable domain, with the rest obtained from reference TRBV5-6 and TRBJ2-3, is as follows: DAGVTQSPTHLIKTRGQQVTLRCSPKSGHDTVSWYQQALGQGPQFIFQYYEEEERQRGNFPDRFSGHQFPNYSSELNVNALLLGDSALYLCASSLGLLSTDTQYFGPGTRLTVL.

The chain joins TRBV12-3 or TRBV12-4 to TRBJ2-5; 7 bases map to TRBD2. The CDR3 runs 13 residues. The V segment lost 6 bases and the J segment 7 bases; nucleotides outside the gene matches: 8. CDR3 DNA: TGTGCCAGCAGGCGGACTAGTTTGGGGACCCAGTACTTC. Translation gives CASRRTSLGTQYF.

This clone has a handful of counts. The chain uses TRBV9 and TRBJ2-7, with 7 bases that match TRBD1. Germline V CDR1 and CDR2: SGDLS, YYNGEE. J gave up 0 bases and V 1 base, and 16 bases lay outside the gene matches. The CDR3 length is 19 residues. CDR3 coding DNA: TGTGCCAGCAGCGTACAAGGGGGCCTCCACACCGAGAGCTCCTACGAGCAGTACTTC. Residues: CASSVQGGLHTESSYEQYF.

CDR3 DNA sequence: TGTGCCAGCAGCCGCAGGATTACCTTTGCAACTAATGAAAAACTGTTTTTT. It yields the protein CASSRRITFATNEKLFF. The chain couples TRBV5-5 to TRBJ1-4; no clear D. CDR3 length equals 17 residues. Trimming shortened V by 4 bases and J by 0 bases, and 16 bases separated the two germline ends. CDR1 SGHKS and CDR2 YYEKEE come from the germline V gene (reference sequence).

There are a few counts of this clone. The chain combines TRBV5-1 with TRBJ1-3, with D possibly TRBD1 on 5 matching bases. The CDR3 is 15 residues long. V dropped 4 bases and J dropped 4 bases, with 15 bases sitting between them. The V gene's germline CDR1 is SGHRS and CDR2 YFSETQ. In nucleotides, the CDR3 is TGCGCCAGCAGCCAATTGGGGGAGGACGGAAACACCATATATTTT. It codes for CASSQLGEDGNTIYF.

The genes are TRBV2 and TRBJ2-3; D is unclear. This CDR3 is built from 13 residues. CDR1 is SNHLY and CDR2 is FYNNEI in the germline V gene. Trimming took off 8 bases at V and 5 bases at J, with 14 bases between the two ends. The CDR3: CASGRLLLDTQYF. The CDR3 DNA sequence: TGTGCCAGCGGGCGTCTGTTACTAGATACGCAGTATTTT.

Written as DNA, the CDR3 is TGCGCCAGCAGCACAGACCCTATGGGTCAGCCCCAGCATTTT. This encodes CASSTDPMGQPQHF. The chain couples TRBV4-3 to TRBJ1-5; no firm D call. The CDR3 runs to 14 residues. Germline CDR1 is LGHNA and CDR2 is YSLEER. V was shortened by 5 bases and J by 6 bases, with 14 bases between the two germline ends.

This clone occurred once. The V and J genes are TRBV27 and TRBJ2-3; 7 bases align to TRBD2. The CDR3 sequence is 17 residues long. After removal of 2 bases from V and 0 bases from J, the junction contained 8 bases not matched to a gene. CDR1 MNHEY and CDR2 SMNVEV come from the germline V gene (reference sequence). In DNA, the CDR3 is TGTGCCAGCAGTTTAGTCCGGGCTAGCGGAAGCACAGATACGCAGTATTTT. This codes for CASSLVRASGSTDTQYF.

The gene calls are TRBV5-5 and TRBJ1-2, with TRBD1 as a possible D gene (6 bases). The CDR3 is 19 residues long. Germline assignment: CDR1 SGHKS and CDR2 YYEKEE (reference sequence). V was pared by 3 bases and J by 4 bases, with 28 bases between. The CDR3 here is CASSYPLSGQTPRGYGYTF. CDR3 bases: TGTGCCAGCAGCTACCCCTTATCAGGACAGACCCCTCGGGGCTATGGCTACACCTTC.

This chain joins TRBV6-5 and TRBJ2-5; D call uncertain. Looked up from germline, CDR1 is MNHEY and CDR2 is SVGAGI. The CDR3 has 14 residues. The V and J ends lost 2 bases and 5 bases respectively, with 12 bases between them. CDR3: CASSYNIVSETQYF. CDR3 coding DNA: TGTGCCAGCAGTTACAATATTGTGTCGGAGACCCAGTACTTC.

V usage is TRBV6-2 or TRBV6-3 and J usage is TRBJ1-5; D possibly corresponds to TRBD1 (5 bases). CDR1 and CDR2 (germline): MNHEY, SVGEGT. Trimming cost V 2 bases and J 0 bases, with 11 bases left between them. This CDR3 is 16 amino acids long. As DNA, the CDR3 is TGTGCCAGCAGTTACGCGCGACAGTATAGCAATCAGCCCCAGCATTTT. It codes for CASSYARQYSNQPQHF.

The V gene is TRBV4-1, the J gene TRBJ2-2, with D possibly TRBD1 on 5 matching bases. Trimming removed 6 bases from V and 0 bases from J, with 8 bases in between. Germline lookup yields CDR1 MGHRA and CDR2 YSYEKL. The CDR3 covers 14 residues. CDR3 loop: CASRSTANTGELFF. CDR3 DNA sequence: TGCGCCAGCAGGTCGACAGCGAACACCGGGGAGCTGTTTTTT.

The chain carries TRBV2 and TRBJ1-1; D possibly corresponds to TRBD1 (6 bases). The CDR3 has 14 amino acids. The germline V gene encodes CDR1 SNHLY and CDR2 FYNNEI. V lost 6 bases to trimming and J lost 1 base, with 12 bases between them. In nucleotides, the CDR3 is TGTGCCAGCAGGAACAGGGTTACGAACACTGAAGCTTTCTTT. Residues: CASRNRVTNTEAFF.

The chain joins TRBV5-4 to TRBJ2-1; 12 bases map to TRBD2. CDR1 and CDR2 from the germline V gene are SGHNT and YYREEE (reference sequence). The CDR3 length is 16 residues. The V segment lost 1 base and the J segment 9 bases; nucleotides outside the gene matches: 8. CDR3 sequence: CASSLPASGGAGEQFF. CDR3 DNA sequence: TGTGCCAGCAGCTTGCCGGCTAGCGGGGGGGCAGGTGAGCAGTTCTTC.

V gene TRBV10-2 combines with J gene TRBJ2-5, with 8 bases aligning to TRBD2. Germline loops: CDR1 WSHSY, CDR2 SAAADI. CDR3 length: 14 amino acids. V shed 4 bases, J shed 5 bases, and the junction held 6 bases outside the gene matches. DNA of the CDR3: TGCGCCAGCAGTGCGGGGGGGCTTCGCGAGACCCAGTACTTC. The encoded protein is CASSAGGLRETQYF.